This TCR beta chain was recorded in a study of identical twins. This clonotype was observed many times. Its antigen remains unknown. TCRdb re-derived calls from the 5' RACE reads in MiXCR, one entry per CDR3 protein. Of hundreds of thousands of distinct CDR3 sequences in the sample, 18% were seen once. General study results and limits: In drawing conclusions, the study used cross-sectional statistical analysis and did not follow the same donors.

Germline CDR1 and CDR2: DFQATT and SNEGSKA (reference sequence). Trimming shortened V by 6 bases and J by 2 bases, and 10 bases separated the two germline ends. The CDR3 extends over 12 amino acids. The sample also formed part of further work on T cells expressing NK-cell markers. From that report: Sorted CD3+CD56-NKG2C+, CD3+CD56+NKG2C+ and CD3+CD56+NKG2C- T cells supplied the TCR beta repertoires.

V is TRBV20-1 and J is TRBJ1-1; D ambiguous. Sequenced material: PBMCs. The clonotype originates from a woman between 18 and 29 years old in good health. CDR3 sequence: CSAIQFNTEAFF. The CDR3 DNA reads TGCAGTGCCATCCAGTTTAACACTGAAGCTTTCTTT.